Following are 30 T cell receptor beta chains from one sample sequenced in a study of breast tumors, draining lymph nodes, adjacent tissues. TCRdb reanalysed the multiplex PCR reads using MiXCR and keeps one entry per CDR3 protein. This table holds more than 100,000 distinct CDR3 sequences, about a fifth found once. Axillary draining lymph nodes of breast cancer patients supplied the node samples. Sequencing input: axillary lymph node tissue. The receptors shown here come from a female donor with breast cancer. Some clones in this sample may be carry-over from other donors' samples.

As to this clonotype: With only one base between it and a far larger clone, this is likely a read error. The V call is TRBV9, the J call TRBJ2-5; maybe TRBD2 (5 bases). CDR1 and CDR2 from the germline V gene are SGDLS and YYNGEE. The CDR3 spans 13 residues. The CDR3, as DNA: TGTGCCGGCAGCCTGACTGGCGGGGAGACCCAGTACTTC. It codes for CAGSLTGGETQYF.

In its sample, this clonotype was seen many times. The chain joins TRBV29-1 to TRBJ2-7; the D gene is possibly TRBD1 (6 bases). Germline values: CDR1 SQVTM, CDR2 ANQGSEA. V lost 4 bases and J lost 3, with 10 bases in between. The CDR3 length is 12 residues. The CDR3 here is CSVGGRGYEQYF. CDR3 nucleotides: TGCAGCGTTGGCGGCAGGGGCTACGAGCAGTACTTC.

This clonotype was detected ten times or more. The CDR3 sequence: CSARSGLAGGLFSYEQYF. CDR3 DNA: TGCAGTGCTAGATCCGGACTAGCGGGAGGTTTATTTTCCTACGAGCAGTACTTC. The V call is TRBV20-1, the J call TRBJ2-7; 14 bases align to TRBD2. The CDR3 has 18 amino acids. Germline values: CDR1 DFQATT, CDR2 SNEGSKA (reference sequence). V lost 2 bases to trimming and J lost 1 base; unmatched junction nucleotides: 10.

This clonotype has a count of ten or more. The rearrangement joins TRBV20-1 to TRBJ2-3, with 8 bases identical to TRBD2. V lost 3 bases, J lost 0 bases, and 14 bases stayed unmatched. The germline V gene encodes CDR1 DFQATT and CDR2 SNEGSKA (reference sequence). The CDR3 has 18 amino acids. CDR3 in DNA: TGCAGTGCTAGTATCATCCTGGGGAGCGGGAGAAGCACAGATACGCAGTATTTT. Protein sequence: CSASIILGSGRSTDTQYF.

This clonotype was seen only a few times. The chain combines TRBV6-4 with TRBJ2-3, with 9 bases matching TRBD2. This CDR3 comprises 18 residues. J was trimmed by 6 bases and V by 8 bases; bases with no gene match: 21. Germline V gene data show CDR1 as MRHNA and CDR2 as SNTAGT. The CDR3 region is CASFPPPGTSWGTDTQYF. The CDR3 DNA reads TGTGCCAGCTTCCCCCCTCCTGGGACTAGCTGGGGAACGGATACGCAGTATTTT.

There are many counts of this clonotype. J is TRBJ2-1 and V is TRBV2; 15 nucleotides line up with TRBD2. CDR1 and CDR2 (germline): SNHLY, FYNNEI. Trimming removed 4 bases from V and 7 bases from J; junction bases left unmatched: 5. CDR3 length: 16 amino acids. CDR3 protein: CASSGTSGRARNEQFF. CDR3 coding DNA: TGTGCCAGCAGTGGGACTAGCGGGAGGGCCCGTAATGAGCAGTTCTTC.

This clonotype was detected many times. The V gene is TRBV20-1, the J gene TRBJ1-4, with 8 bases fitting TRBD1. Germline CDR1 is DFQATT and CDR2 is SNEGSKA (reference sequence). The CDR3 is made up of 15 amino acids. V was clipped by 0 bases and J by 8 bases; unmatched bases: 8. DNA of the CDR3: TGCAGTGCTAGAGATTTGAACAGGGGGTGGGAAAAACTGTTTTTT. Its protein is CSARDLNRGWEKLFF.

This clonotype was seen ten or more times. The CDR3 loop is CASSSGQGTQYF. The CDR3 bases are TGTGCCAGCAGCTCGGGACAGGGTACGCAGTATTTT. The V and J genes are TRBV5-6 and TRBJ2-3, with 9 bases lining up with TRBD1. The CDR3 loop spans 12 amino acids. Germline CDR1 SGHDT, CDR2 YYEEEE. V lost 3 bases and J lost 8; bases outside the gene matches: 1.

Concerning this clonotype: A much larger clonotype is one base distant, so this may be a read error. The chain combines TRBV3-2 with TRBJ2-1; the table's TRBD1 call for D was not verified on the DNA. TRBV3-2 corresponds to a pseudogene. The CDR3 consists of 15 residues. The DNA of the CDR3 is TGTGCCAGCAGCCATGGGCAGGGATCGTACAATGAGCAGTTCTTC. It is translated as CASSHGQGSYNEQFF.

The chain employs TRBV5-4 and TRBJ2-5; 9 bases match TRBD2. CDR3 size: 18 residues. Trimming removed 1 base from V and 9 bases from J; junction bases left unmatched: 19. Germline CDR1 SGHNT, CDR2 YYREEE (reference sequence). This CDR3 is CASSLFTPIPSGKRPQYF. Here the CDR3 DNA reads TGTGCCAGCAGCTTGTTTACGCCCATACCTAGCGGGAAGAGACCCCAGTACTTC. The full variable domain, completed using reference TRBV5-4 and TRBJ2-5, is ETGVTQSPTHLIKTRGQQVTLRCSSQSGHNTVSWYQQALGQGPQFIFQYYREEENGRGNFPPRFSGLQFPNYSSELNVNALELDDSALYLCASSLFTPIPSGKRPQYFGPGTRLLVL.

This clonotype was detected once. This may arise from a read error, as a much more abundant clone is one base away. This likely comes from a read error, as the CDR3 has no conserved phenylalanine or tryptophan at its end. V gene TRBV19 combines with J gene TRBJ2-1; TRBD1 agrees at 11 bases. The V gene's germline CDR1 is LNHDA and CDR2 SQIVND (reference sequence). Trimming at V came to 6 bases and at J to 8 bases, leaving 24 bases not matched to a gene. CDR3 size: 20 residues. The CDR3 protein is CASRARTGGHTRYSPDEQFL. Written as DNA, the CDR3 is TGTGCCAGTAGGGCTCGGACAGGGGGCCACACACGCTACAGTCCGGATGAGCAGTTCCTC.

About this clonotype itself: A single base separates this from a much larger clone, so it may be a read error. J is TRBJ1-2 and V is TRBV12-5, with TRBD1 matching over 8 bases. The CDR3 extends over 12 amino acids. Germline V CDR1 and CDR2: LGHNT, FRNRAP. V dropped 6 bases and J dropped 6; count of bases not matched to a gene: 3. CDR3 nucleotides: TGTGCTAGTGGCAGGACAGGGAATGGCTACACCTTC. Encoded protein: CASGRTGNGYTF.

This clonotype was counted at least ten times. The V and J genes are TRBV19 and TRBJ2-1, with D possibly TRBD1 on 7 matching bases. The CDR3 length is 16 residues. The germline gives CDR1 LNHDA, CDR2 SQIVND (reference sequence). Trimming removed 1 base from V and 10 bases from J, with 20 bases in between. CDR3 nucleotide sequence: TGTGCCAGTAGTATAGGGACAGGTTATAAACGGGAGGAGCAGTTCTTC. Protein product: CASSIGTGYKREEQFF.

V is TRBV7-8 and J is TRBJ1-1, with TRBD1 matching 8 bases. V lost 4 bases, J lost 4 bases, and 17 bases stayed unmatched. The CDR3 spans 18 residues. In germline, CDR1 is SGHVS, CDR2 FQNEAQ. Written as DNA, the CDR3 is TGTGCCAGCAGCTCAGGTGTTTGGACAGGGAAGGGCGGCACTGAAGCTTTCTTT. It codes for CASSSGVWTGKGGTEAFF.

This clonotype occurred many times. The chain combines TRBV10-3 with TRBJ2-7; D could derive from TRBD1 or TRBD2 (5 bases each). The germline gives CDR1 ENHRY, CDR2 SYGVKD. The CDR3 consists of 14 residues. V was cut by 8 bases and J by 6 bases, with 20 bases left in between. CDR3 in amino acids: CAISGRRGFSEQYF. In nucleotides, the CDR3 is TGTGCCATCTCGGGGCGGAGAGGATTCTCCGAGCAGTACTTC.

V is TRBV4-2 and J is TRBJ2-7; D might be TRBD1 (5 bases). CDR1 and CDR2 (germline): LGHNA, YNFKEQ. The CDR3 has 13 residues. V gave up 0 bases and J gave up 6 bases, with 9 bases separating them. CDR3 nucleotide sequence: TGTGCCAGCAGCCAAGATTCAGGGTGCGAGCAGTACTTC. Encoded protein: CASSQDSGCEQYF.

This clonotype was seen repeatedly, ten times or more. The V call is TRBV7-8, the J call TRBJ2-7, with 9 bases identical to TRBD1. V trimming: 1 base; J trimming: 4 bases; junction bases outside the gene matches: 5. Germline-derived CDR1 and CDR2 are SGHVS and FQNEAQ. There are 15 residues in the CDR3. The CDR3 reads CASSLEWDRAYEQYF. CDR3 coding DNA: TGTGCCAGCAGCTTAGAATGGGACAGGGCTTACGAGCAGTACTTC.

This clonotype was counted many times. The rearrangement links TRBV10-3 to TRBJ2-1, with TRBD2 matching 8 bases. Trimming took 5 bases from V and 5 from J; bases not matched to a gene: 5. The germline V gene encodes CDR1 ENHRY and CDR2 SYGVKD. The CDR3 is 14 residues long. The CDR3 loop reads CAISTGGGNNEQFF. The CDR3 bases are TGTGCCATCAGTACCGGGGGGGGAAACAATGAGCAGTTCTTC.

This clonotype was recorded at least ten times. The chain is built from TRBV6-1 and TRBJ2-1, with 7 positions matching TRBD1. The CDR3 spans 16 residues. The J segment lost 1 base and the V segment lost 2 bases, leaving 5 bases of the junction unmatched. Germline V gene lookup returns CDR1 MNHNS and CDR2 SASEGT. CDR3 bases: TGTGCCAGCAGTGAATTTGTGACAGGGTCCTACAATGAGCAGTTCTTC. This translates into CASSEFVTGSYNEQFF.

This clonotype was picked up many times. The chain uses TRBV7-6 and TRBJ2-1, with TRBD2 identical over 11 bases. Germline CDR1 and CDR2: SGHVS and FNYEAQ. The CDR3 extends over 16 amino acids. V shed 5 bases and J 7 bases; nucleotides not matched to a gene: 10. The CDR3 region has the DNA TGTGCCAGCAGCCAGACCATAGCGGGAGGGCCAAATGAGCAGTTCTTC. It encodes CASSQTIAGGPNEQFF.

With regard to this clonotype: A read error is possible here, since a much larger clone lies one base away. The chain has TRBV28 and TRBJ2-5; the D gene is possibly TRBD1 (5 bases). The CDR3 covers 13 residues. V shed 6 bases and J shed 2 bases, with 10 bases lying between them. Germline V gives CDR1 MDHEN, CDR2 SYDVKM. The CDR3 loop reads CASRVRAQETQYF. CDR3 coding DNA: TGTGCCAGCAGGGTCAGGGCACAAGAGACCCAGTACTTC.

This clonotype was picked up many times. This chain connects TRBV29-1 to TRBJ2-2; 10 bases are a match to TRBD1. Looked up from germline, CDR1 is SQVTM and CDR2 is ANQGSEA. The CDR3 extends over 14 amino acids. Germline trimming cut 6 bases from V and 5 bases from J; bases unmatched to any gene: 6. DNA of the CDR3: TGCAGCGTCTCGACAGGGGGCTTAACCGGGGAGCTGTTTTTT. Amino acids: CSVSTGGLTGELFF.

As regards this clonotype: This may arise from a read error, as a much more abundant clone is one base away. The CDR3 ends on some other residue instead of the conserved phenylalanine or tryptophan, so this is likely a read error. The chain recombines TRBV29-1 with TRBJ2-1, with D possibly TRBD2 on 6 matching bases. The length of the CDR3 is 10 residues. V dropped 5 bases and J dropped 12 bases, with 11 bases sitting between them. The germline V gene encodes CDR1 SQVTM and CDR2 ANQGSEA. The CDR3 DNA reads TGCAGCGTTCCGGGAGTGGTGCAGTTCCTC. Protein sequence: CSVPGVVQFL.

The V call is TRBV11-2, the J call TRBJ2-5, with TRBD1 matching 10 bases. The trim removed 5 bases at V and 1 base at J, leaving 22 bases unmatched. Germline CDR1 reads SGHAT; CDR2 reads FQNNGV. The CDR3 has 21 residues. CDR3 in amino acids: CASSHQCRDRGSSGPQETQYF. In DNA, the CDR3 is TGTGCCAGCAGCCATCAGTGTAGGGACAGGGGTTCCTCAGGGCCCCAAGAGACCCAGTACTTC. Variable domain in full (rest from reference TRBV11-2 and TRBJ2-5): EAGVAQSPRYKIIEKRQSVAFWCNPISGHATLYWYQQILGQGPKLLIQFQNNGVVDDSQLPKDRFSAERLKGVDSTLKIQPAKLEDSAVYLCASSHQCRDRGSSGPQETQYFGPGTRLLVL.

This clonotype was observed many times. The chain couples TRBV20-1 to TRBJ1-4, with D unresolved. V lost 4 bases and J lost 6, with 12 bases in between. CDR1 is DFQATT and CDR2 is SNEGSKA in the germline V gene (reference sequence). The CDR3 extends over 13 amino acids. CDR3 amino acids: CSAKDTPDEKLFF. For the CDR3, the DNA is TGCAGTGCTAAAGACACCCCAGATGAAAAACTGTTTTTT.

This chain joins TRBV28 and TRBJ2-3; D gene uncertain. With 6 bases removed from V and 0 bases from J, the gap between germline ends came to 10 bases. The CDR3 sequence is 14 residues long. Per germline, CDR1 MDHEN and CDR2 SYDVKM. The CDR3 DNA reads TGTGCCAGCAGATTGGGCTTAAGCACAGATACGCAGTATTTT. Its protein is CASRLGLSTDTQYF.

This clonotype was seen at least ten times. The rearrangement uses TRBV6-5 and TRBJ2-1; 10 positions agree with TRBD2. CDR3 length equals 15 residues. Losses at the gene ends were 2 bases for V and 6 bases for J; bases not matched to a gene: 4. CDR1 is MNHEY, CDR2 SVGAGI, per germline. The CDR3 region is CASSYVAGGGNEQFF. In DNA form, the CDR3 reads TGTGCCAGCAGTTACGTAGCGGGAGGAGGCAATGAGCAGTTCTTC.

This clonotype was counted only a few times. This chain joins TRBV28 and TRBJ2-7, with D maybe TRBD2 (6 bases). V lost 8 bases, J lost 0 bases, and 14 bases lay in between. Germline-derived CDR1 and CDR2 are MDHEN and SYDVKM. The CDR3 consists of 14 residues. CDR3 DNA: TGTGCCAGCTGCGGTGGGGGGAGCTCCTACGAGCAGTACTTC. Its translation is CASCGGGSSYEQYF.

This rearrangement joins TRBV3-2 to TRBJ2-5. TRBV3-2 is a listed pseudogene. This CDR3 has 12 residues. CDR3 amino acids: CASSQATETQYF. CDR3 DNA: TGTGCCAGCAGCCAAGCGACGGAGACCCAGTACTTC.

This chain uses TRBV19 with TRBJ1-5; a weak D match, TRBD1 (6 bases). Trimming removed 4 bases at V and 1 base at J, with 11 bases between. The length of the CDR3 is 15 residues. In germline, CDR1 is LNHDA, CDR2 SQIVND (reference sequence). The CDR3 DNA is TGTGCCAGTAGTAGCAGGGGAGGGAGCAATCAGCCCCAGCATTTT. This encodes CASSSRGGSNQPQHF.